A single sample is the source of the 2 T cell receptor beta chains below, sequenced in a study of CD4+ T cells in melanoma. Clones were read by immunoSEQ multiplex PCR, and TCRdb kept only the in-frame ones, dropping some. The table shows roughly 110,000 clones, with about 92% occurring only once. Sequencing was performed on peripheral blood. These receptors all come from a human donor with melanoma.

The V gene is TRBV14, the J gene TRBJ2-7, with 9 bases identical to TRBD1. V trimming: 2 bases; J trimming: 9 bases; junction bases outside the gene matches: 11. Germline loops: CDR1 SGHDN, CDR2 FVKESK. CDR3 length: 15 residues. CDR3 region: CASSQRTGALFGQYF. The CDR3 bases are TGTGCCAGCAGCCAAAGGACAGGGGCGCTGTTTGGGCAGTACTTC. Full variable domain (rest looked up from reference TRBV14 and TRBJ2-7): EAGVTQFPSHSVIEKGQTVTLRCDPISGHDNLYWYRRVMGKEIKFLLHFVKESKQDESGMPNNRFLAERTGGTYSTLKVQPAELEDSGVYFCASSQRTGALFGQYFGPGTRLTVT.

The chain recombines TRBV6-5 with TRBJ2-7, with D unclear. Germline values: CDR1 MNHEY, CDR2 SVGAGI. This CDR3 comprises 13 residues. Trimming pared 0 bases from V and 4 bases from J, leaving 7 bases between. The CDR3 protein is CASSYSASYEQYF. CDR3 in DNA: TGTGCCAGCAGTTACTCCGCGAGTTACGAGCAGTACTTC.